This TCR beta chain comes out of a study of blood T cell repertoires in COVID-19 (dated by TCRdb to the early 2020s). Context from the whole study: Collaborator samples came from the United States, Italy and Spain and covered acute and convalescent phases of COVID-19. The material from the prospective study consisted of cDNA or gDNA derived from T cells, B-cell-depleted T cells, or PBMCs. The dataset comprised deeply sampled blood TCRbeta repertoires from subjects exposed to, actively infected with, or recovered from COVID-19. The repertoires were made available in a free public database intended to serve as a resource for research on the immune response to SARS-CoV-2. Samples came from the ongoing ImmuneRACE study (first 160 participants) plus 1,254 subjects from 6 global collaborators. A de-identified subject ID, COVID-19 status, age in years and sex were almost always included in the sample metadata. HLA class I and class II types, where available, came from metadata supplied by the sample provider rather than from assay-based typing. On the study overall, not on this receptor specifically: Clinical and demographic metadata were provided uncurated, with the amount varying by source and participant.

Points on this clone: It has no known antigen specificity. Per-base qualities were not stored, and no clone one base away is much larger.

The immunoSEQ Assay, a bias-controlled multiplex PCR, was used to amplify TCRbeta CDR3 regions from genomic DNA. The authors' pipeline ran thus. Nucleated cell counts per sample were estimated from amplification of reference gene primers within the assay. To quantify the absolute abundance of each unique TCRbeta CDR3 rearrangement, sequence reads were collapsed and filtered. For each sample, productive Simpson clonality was calculated as the square root of Simpson's diversity index across productive rearrangements. TCRdb took this table from immuneACCESS and kept in-frame rearrangements with V and J called. Such tables lack part of the clones; where checked against another copy, unresolved V genes explain under half of the gap, and the rest is unexplained. The D gene and trimming were derived from the DNA, and the V and J assignments and clone size from that table. Counted in this sample were a few hundred thousand clones; roughly 90% of them appeared once. Of the sample, around 0.93% is held by the ten largest clones.

V is clipped by 1 base and J by 3 bases, and the sequence between their germline boundaries is 16 bases long. The germline V gene (reference sequence) supplies CDR1 MNHEY and CDR2 SMNVEV. CDR3 length: 17 amino acids, cysteine to phenylalanine. Only CDR3 DNA remains: 51 bases, in frame from the first base. One collaborating source in Seattle enrolled patients while the patients were actively infected and followed the patients over time throughout the course of disease. Whole blood was collected in K2EDTA tubes by collaborating institutions according to the institutions' own protocols. Collaborator samples were shipped for TCRbeta analysis as frozen whole blood, isolated PBMCs, or DNA extracted from either sample type.

This sequence originates from a woman aged 40 to 50 with COVID-19, enrolled during active disease. The sequence links TRBV27 to TRBJ2-4; a tentative D match to TRBD1 spans 6 bases. Material: peripheral blood. Read as DNA, the sequence is TGTGCCAGCAGTTTATTATATCGCGGACAGCTCAAAAACATTCAGTACTTC. Translated, this gives CASSLLYRGQLKNIQYF.